The 10 T cell receptor beta chains listed next were all sequenced from one sample in a study of blood T cell repertoires in COVID-19. The table came from immunoSEQ multiplex PCR; TCRdb's copy has only in-frame clones and leaves some out. The profile shows about 220,000 clones, under 90% of them singletons. Sequenced material: PBMCs or T cells enriched from blood (not recorded which). These receptors were collected from a woman between 45 and 65 years old who had been exposed to COVID-19.

The sample holds one count of this clone. The CDR3 region has the DNA TGTGCCAGCAGCTCCGGGGGAGGGATCGATGGCTACACCTTC. It encodes CASSSGGGIDGYTF. This sequence joins TRBV5-5 and TRBJ1-2; TRBD1 is a possible D gene (5 bases). This CDR3 contains 14 residues. The germline V gene has CDR1 SGHKS and CDR2 YYEKEE (reference sequence). The germline V and J ends were trimmed by 3 bases and 6 bases, with 15 bases remaining between them.

This clone was detected a few times. This CDR3 is CASSSRGGNTEAFF. The CDR3 region has the DNA TGTGCCAGCAGTTCCCGGGGGGGGAACACTGAAGCTTTCTTT. The genes are TRBV27 and TRBJ1-1; D is possibly TRBD1 (5 bases). The germline V gene has CDR1 MNHEY and CDR2 SMNVEV (reference sequence). Deletions cut 4 bases from V and 1 base from J, with 10 bases between. This CDR3 is built from 14 residues.

This clone occurred a few times. V usage is TRBV5-6 and J usage is TRBJ2-7, with a possible D match to TRBD2 (5 bases). V was pared by 6 bases and J by 5 bases, with 21 bases between. The CDR3 is 15 residues long. Germline V gene sequence: CDR1 SGHDT, CDR2 YYEEEE. Here the CDR3 reads CASTLGRLSSHEQYF. CDR3 sequence (DNA): TGTGCCAGCACCCTGGGTCGACTATCCAGCCACGAGCAGTACTTC.

V and J are TRBV19 and TRBJ2-1; 8 bases align to TRBD1. This CDR3 comprises 17 residues. Losses at the gene ends were 5 bases for V and 6 bases for J; bases not matched to a gene: 15. Looked up from germline, CDR1 is LNHDA and CDR2 is SQIVND (reference sequence). The CDR3 DNA reads as TGTGCCAGTAGTCCAGCAGCTGACAGGGGATTCCTCAATGAGCAGTTCTTC. It encodes CASSPAADRGFLNEQFF.

The chain recombines TRBV5-4 with TRBJ1-2, with a weak D call TRBD1 (5 bases). The CDR3 sequence is 11 residues long. The V end lost 2 bases, the J end lost 7 bases, and 6 bases lay between the germline ends. From germline, CDR1 is SGHNT and CDR2 YYREEE (reference sequence). The CDR3 sequence: CASSFGGGYTF. CDR3 DNA: TGTGCCAGCAGCTTCGGGGGTGGCTACACCTTC.

The J gene is TRBJ2-3, the V gene TRBV27, with TRBD2 matching over 9 bases. The trim removed 2 bases at V and 1 base at J, leaving 10 bases unmatched. This CDR3 is built from 18 residues. Germline values: CDR1 MNHEY, CDR2 SMNVEV (reference sequence). CDR3: CASSLVAVSGGRTDTQYF. CDR3 nucleotide sequence: TGTGCCAGCAGTTTAGTTGCTGTTAGCGGGGGCCGCACAGATACGCAGTATTTT.

The V and J genes are TRBV7-8 and TRBJ1-5; D call uncertain. Trimming took 0 bases from V and 4 from J, leaving 10 bases between them. Germline V gene data show CDR1 as SGHVS and CDR2 as FQNEAQ. The CDR3 extends over 15 amino acids. CDR3: CASSLAVGRNQPQHF. DNA for the CDR3: TGTGCCAGCAGCTTAGCAGTCGGCAGGAATCAGCCCCAGCATTTT.

The chain is built from TRBV5-1 and TRBJ1-4; TRBD1 aligns across 7 bases. Germline trimming cut 3 bases from V and 5 bases from J; bases unmatched to any gene: 4. The germline CDR1 and CDR2 sequences are SGHRS and YFSETQ. There are 14 residues in the CDR3. CDR3 DNA: TGCGCCAGCAGCTCGGGACAGCCGAATGAAAAACTGTTTTTT. This sequence encodes CASSSGQPNEKLFF.

The chain recombines TRBV9 with TRBJ1-3; D is unresolved. Germline V gene lookup returns CDR1 SGDLS and CDR2 YYNGEE. The CDR3 runs to 13 residues. The germline V and J ends were trimmed by 2 bases and 7 bases, with 10 bases remaining between them. This chain's CDR3 is CASSVLDGNTIYF. In nucleotides, the CDR3 is TGTGCCAGCAGCGTCCTTGACGGGAACACCATATATTTT.

The chain links TRBV7-2 to TRBJ1-3, with 7 bases aligning to TRBD1. Germline V gene sequence: CDR1 SGHTA, CDR2 FQGNSA. Germline trimming cut 2 bases from V and 9 bases from J; bases unmatched to any gene: 4. The CDR3 length is 13 residues. CDR3 in DNA: TGTGCCAGCAGCTTAAGGACAGGTCGCACCATATATTTT. The encoded protein is CASSLRTGRTIYF.